These 32 T cell receptor beta chains were sequenced from one sample in a study of shared clonotypes between healthy human individuals. This table comes from immunoSEQ multiplex PCR, and its TCRdb copy is limited to in-frame clones, with some not included. The sample lists approximately 980,000 clones; 60% to 85% were seen once. Sequenced input: memory CD4+ T cells sorted from blood. The subset denotes: CD45RA-negative fraction. All receptors derive from a man younger than 35 in good health.

The chain uses TRBV7-2 and TRBJ1-2; tentatively, D is TRBD1 (6 bases). The CDR3 extends over 17 amino acids. The germline V gene has CDR1 SGHTA and CDR2 FQGNSA. The V gene lost 0 bases and the J gene lost 2 bases, with 16 bases spanning the gap. CDR3: CASSLAAGEHFNYGYTF. CDR3 DNA sequence: TGTGCCAGCAGCTTAGCTGCAGGGGAACACTTCAACTATGGCTACACCTTC.

The V gene is TRBV2, the J gene TRBJ1-1; TRBD1 matches at 11 bases. With 7 bases clipped from V and 8 bases from J, the junction kept 12 bases outside the gene matches. The CDR3 has 15 residues. Germline CDR1 reads SNHLY; CDR2 reads FYNNEI. The CDR3 nucleotides are TGTGCCAGCACCGCCGGGGACAGGGGGTTAGAAGAAGCTTTCTTT. Protein product: CASTAGDRGLEEAFF.

J is TRBJ2-7 and V is TRBV29-1; 8 bases are a match to TRBD1. This CDR3 contains 15 residues. V lost 0 bases and J lost 7; bases outside the gene matches: 11. CDR1 and CDR2 from the germline V gene are SQVTM and ANQGSEA. The CDR3 sequence is CSVEEGAGTGHEQYF. CDR3 DNA sequence: TGCAGCGTTGAAGAGGGCGCCGGGACAGGACATGAGCAGTACTTC.

The J gene is TRBJ2-1, the V gene TRBV10-3, with 10 bases aligning to TRBD2. CDR1 is ENHRY and CDR2 is SYGVKD in the germline V gene. V gave up 8 bases and J gave up 5 bases; unmatched junction bases: 3. This CDR3 is built from 13 residues. CDR3 in DNA: TGTGCCATCGGGACTAGCGCGGACAATGAGCAGTTCTTC. This encodes CAIGTSADNEQFF.

The chain carries TRBV13 and TRBJ1-1; no clear D. Germline V gene data show CDR1 as PRHDT and CDR2 as FYEKMQ (reference sequence). Trimming removed 5 bases from V and 1 base from J, with 11 bases in between. This CDR3 spans 14 amino acids. CDR3 residues: CASSPSGKNTEAFF. The DNA of the CDR3 is TGTGCCAGCAGCCCTAGTGGGAAGAACACTGAAGCTTTCTTT.

The chain has TRBV7-9 and TRBJ1-1; 7 bases line up with TRBD1. The ends lost 6 bases at V and 5 bases at J; junction bases unmatched: 6. The CDR3 has 13 residues. Germline CDR1 is SEHNR and CDR2 is FQNEAQ (reference sequence). The CDR3 region is CASRSGGATEAFF. CDR3 nucleotide sequence: TGTGCCAGCAGATCAGGGGGTGCGACTGAAGCTTTCTTT.

This clone was recorded once. CDR3 DNA sequence: TGCGCCAGCAGCTTGGGCCAGCAAAACACTGAAGCTTTCTTT. Translation gives CASSLGQQNTEAFF. The chain joins TRBV5-1 to TRBJ1-1; no clear D. This CDR3 has 14 residues. Germline CDR1 and CDR2: SGHRS and YFSETQ. V was trimmed by 0 bases and J by 2 bases, leaving 8 bases between them.

A single count supports this clone. The chain recombines TRBV5-1 with TRBJ1-1; D may be TRBD1 (5 bases). CDR3 size: 13 residues. Germline V CDR1 and CDR2: SGHRS, YFSETQ. Trimming cost V 1 base and J 4 bases, with 8 bases left between them. DNA for the CDR3: TGCGCCAGCAGCTTGATGGGGGGCACTGAAGCTTTCTTT. It specifies CASSLMGGTEAFF.

Details on this clone: Other nucleotide sequences in the sample specify the same CDR3. CDR3 amino acids: CASRRQGRNEQFF. The CDR3 DNA is TGTGCCAGCAGGAGACAGGGGCGGAATGAGCAGTTCTTC. The chain couples TRBV11-1 to TRBJ2-1; TRBD1 matches 8 bases. This CDR3 spans 13 amino acids. J gave up 7 bases and V 6 bases, and 5 bases lay outside the gene matches. Germline CDR1 SGHAT, CDR2 FQDESV (reference sequence).

The rearrangement uses TRBV5-6 and TRBJ1-2; 7 positions agree with TRBD1. V was pared by 1 base and J by 7 bases, with 7 bases of the junction left unmatched. There are 14 residues in the CDR3. CDR1 and CDR2 (germline): SGHDT, YYEEEE. As DNA, the CDR3 is TGTGCCAGCAGCTTGAAGGCAGGGGGTGGTGGCTACACCTTC. It encodes CASSLKAGGGGYTF. Based on the CDR3 plus reference TRBV5-6 and TRBJ1-2, the full variable domain is DAGVTQSPTHLIKTRGQQVTLRCSPKSGHDTVSWYQQALGQGPQFIFQYYEEEERQRGNFPDRFSGHQFPNYSSELNVNALLLGDSALYLCASSLKAGGGGYTFGSGTRLTVV.

The chain employs TRBV5-1 and TRBJ2-7, with D maybe TRBD2 (5 bases). This CDR3 is built from 12 residues. The germline V gene has CDR1 SGHRS and CDR2 YFSETQ. The ends were cut back, 2 bases at V and 2 bases at J, with 5 bases in the middle. The DNA for the CDR3 is TGCGCCAGCAGCTTCGGGACCTACGAGCAGTACTTC. It is translated as CASSFGTYEQYF.

The chain couples TRBV5-1 to TRBJ2-3; D perhaps matches TRBD1 (6 bases). Germline assignment: CDR1 SGHRS and CDR2 YFSETQ. Trimming removed 2 bases at V and 3 bases at J, with 16 bases between. CDR3 length equals 16 residues. The DNA of the CDR3 is TGCGCCAGCAGCTTAATGATCCCCAGGGGTACAGATACGCAGTATTTT. As protein: CASSLMIPRGTDTQYF.

The CDR3: CASSALSGTGSFSTEAFF. CDR3 nucleotides: TGTGCCAGCAGCGCCTTGTCCGGGACAGGTTCATTTTCCACTGAAGCTTTCTTT. V is TRBV9 and J is TRBJ1-1; 8 nucleotides match TRBD1. Looked up from germline, CDR1 is SGDLS and CDR2 is YYNGEE. This CDR3 is built from 18 residues. Losses at the gene ends were 3 bases for V and 4 bases for J; bases not matched to a gene: 17.

The chain recombines TRBV11-3 with TRBJ2-2; the D gene is possibly TRBD1 (5 bases). V lost 5 bases, J lost 3 bases, and 13 bases lay in between. CDR1 and CDR2 from the germline V gene are SGHNT and YENEEA. This CDR3 comprises 15 residues. CDR3 protein: CASSQHTGDTGELFF. As DNA, the CDR3 is TGTGCCAGCAGCCAACACACAGGCGACACCGGGGAGCTGTTTTTT.

The chain employs TRBV5-1 and TRBJ1-2; 7 nucleotides line up with TRBD1. Trimming at V came to 0 bases and at J to 6 bases, leaving 8 bases not matched to a gene. This CDR3 is 15 amino acids long. Germline CDR1 SGHRS, CDR2 YFSETQ. The CDR3 nucleotides are TGCGCCAGCAGCTTGGAAGCCGGGACAGAGGATGGCTACACCTTC. Translating gives CASSLEAGTEDGYTF.

This clone was seen once. This chain's CDR3 is CASSLDLDTEAFF. The CDR3, as DNA: TGCGCCAGCAGCTTGGATTTGGACACTGAAGCTTTCTTT. V usage is TRBV5-1 and J usage is TRBJ1-1; D unresolved. V lost 0 bases to trimming and J lost 3 bases, with 6 bases between them. Germline V lookup: CDR1 SGHRS, CDR2 YFSETQ. The CDR3 length is 13 residues.

The chain recombines TRBV7-8 with TRBJ1-2; possibly TRBD1 for D (5 bases). The CDR3 is 11 amino acids. Germline V gives CDR1 SGHVS, CDR2 FQNEAQ. Trimming took off 5 bases at V and 6 bases at J, with 7 bases between the two ends. CDR3 sequence reads: CASSQGDGYTF. CDR3 DNA: TGTGCCAGCAGCCAGGGTGATGGCTACACCTTC. The full variable domain, rest sourced from reference TRBV7-8 and TRBJ1-2, is GAGVSQSPRYKVAKRGQDVALRCDPISGHVSLFWYQQALGQGPEFLTYFQNEAQLDKSGLPSDRFFAERPEGSVSTLKIQRTQQEDSAVYLCASSQGDGYTFGSGTRLTVV.

The V gene is TRBV2, the J gene TRBJ2-1; D ambiguous. V lost 6 bases and J 4 bases, leaving 16 bases between the germline ends. This CDR3 has 15 amino acids. Germline values: CDR1 SNHLY, CDR2 FYNNEI. The CDR3 protein is CASREHGPSYNEQFF. The CDR3 bases are TGTGCCAGCAGGGAGCATGGTCCAAGTTACAATGAGCAGTTCTTC.

The gene calls are TRBV7-8 and TRBJ2-1; perhaps TRBD1 as D (6 bases). Between the trimmed V and J ends, which lost 1 base and 8 bases, there was a span of 12 bases. Germline loops: CDR1 SGHVS, CDR2 FQNEAQ. The CDR3 is 14 residues long. In DNA form, the CDR3 reads TGTGCCAGCAGCTTAGGACAGGCTGTAGATGAGCAGTTCTTC. Its protein product is CASSLGQAVDEQFF.

This chain uses TRBV15 with TRBJ1-6, with D possibly being TRBD1 (6 bases). The ends were cut back, 0 bases at V and 9 bases at J, with 27 bases in the middle. The germline V gene encodes CDR1 LNHNV and CDR2 YYDKDF (reference sequence). The CDR3 spans 20 residues. The CDR3 region is CATSRDPLAGTRAKGSPLHF. CDR3 DNA sequence: TGTGCCACCAGCAGAGACCCCCTGGCAGGGACAAGGGCCAAGGGTTCACCCCTCCACTTT.

The J gene is TRBJ2-3, the V gene TRBV7-9; TRBD2 agrees at 10 bases. The V and J ends lost 3 bases and 2 bases, in that order; junction bases with no gene match: 11. The length of the CDR3 is 18 residues. Germline V gene sequence: CDR1 SEHNR, CDR2 FQNEAQ (reference sequence). Written as DNA, the CDR3 is TGTGCCAGCAGCTTTAGGCTAGCGGGAGTGCGGGACACAGATACGCAGTATTTT. Protein sequence: CASSFRLAGVRDTDTQYF.

The chain uses TRBV20-1 and TRBJ1-1, with unresolved D. Looked up from germline, CDR1 is DFQATT and CDR2 is SNEGSKA (reference sequence). This CDR3 contains 11 residues. Deletions cut 7 bases from V and 6 bases from J, with 12 bases between. CDR3 loop: CSVNRSPEAFF. The DNA for the CDR3 is TGCAGTGTAAACAGAAGCCCTGAAGCTTTCTTT.

The rearrangement joins TRBV2 to TRBJ1-1, with D uncertain. Germline V lookup: CDR1 SNHLY, CDR2 FYNNEI. V lost 6 bases and J 1 base, leaving 9 bases between the germline ends. The CDR3 is made up of 13 amino acids. In nucleotides, the CDR3 is TGTGCCAGCAGCTCGACAAGGAACACTGAAGCTTTCTTT. Translation gives CASSSTRNTEAFF.

V and J are TRBV5-1 and TRBJ1-1; a possible D gene is TRBD1 (6 bases). CDR1 and CDR2 from the germline V gene are SGHRS and YFSETQ. The V and J ends lost 4 bases and 0 bases respectively, with 16 bases between them. This CDR3 is built from 16 residues. The CDR3 here is CASSRAGDTMNTEAFF. The DNA for the CDR3 is TGCGCCAGCAGCCGGGCGGGGGACACCATGAACACTGAAGCTTTCTTT.

The rearrangement joins TRBV5-1 to TRBJ1-1, with TRBD1 matching over 9 bases. V shed 0 bases and J 2 bases; nucleotides not matched to a gene: 11. The CDR3 consists of 18 residues. Per the germline V gene, CDR1 is SGHRS and CDR2 is YFSETQ. The chain's CDR3 is CASSLAWRDRVLNTEAFF. The CDR3, as DNA: TGCGCCAGCAGCTTGGCCTGGCGGGACAGGGTTCTTAACACTGAAGCTTTCTTT.

This chain uses TRBV28 with TRBJ2-7; 12 bases are shared with TRBD1. There are 16 residues in the CDR3. The V gene's germline CDR1 is MDHEN and CDR2 SYDVKM. V was clipped by 6 bases and J by 7 bases; unmatched bases: 13. The CDR3 sequence: CASSRLGTGGAGEQYF. CDR3 nucleotides: TGTGCCAGCAGCCGCCTTGGGACAGGGGGCGCGGGGGAGCAGTACTTC.

A note on this clone: This specimen includes other DNA sequences encoding the same CDR3. The chain uses TRBV10-3 and TRBJ2-5, with D possibly TRBD1 on 5 matching bases. The germline V gene encodes CDR1 ENHRY and CDR2 SYGVKD. The germline V and J ends were trimmed by 0 bases and 3 bases, with 5 bases remaining between them. The CDR3 is 13 residues long. CDR3 in amino acids: CAISESREETQYF. DNA for the CDR3: TGTGCCATCAGTGAGTCCAGGGAAGAGACCCAGTACTTC.

This clone appeared once. The chain uses TRBV5-1 and TRBJ2-6, with D tentatively TRBD1 (6 bases). CDR3 length: 16 residues. V was pared by 2 bases and J by 0 bases, with 9 bases between. Germline V gene data show CDR1 as SGHRS and CDR2 as YFSETQ. CDR3 nucleotides: TGCGCCAGCAGCTTACAGGGAGCCTCTGGGGCCAACGTCCTGACTTTC. Protein sequence: CASSLQGASGANVLTF.

The chain recombines TRBV7-6 with TRBJ2-5; 9 bases fit TRBD2. Trimming took 5 bases from V and 4 from J; bases not matched to a gene: 8. CDR3 length: 15 residues. Germline V gene sequence: CDR1 SGHVS, CDR2 FNYEAQ. The CDR3 here is CASSQFSGGGETQYF. CDR3 nucleotides: TGTGCCAGCAGCCAATTTAGCGGGGGAGGAGAGACCCAGTACTTC.

The chain employs TRBV6-6 and TRBJ1-5, with TRBD1 identical over 8 bases. Trimming took 6 bases from V and 6 from J; bases not matched to a gene: 10. Per germline, CDR1 MNHNY and CDR2 SVGAGI (reference sequence). This CDR3 has 15 amino acids. DNA for the CDR3: TGTGCCAGCAGCCCAGGACAGGGACTCGGTCAGCCCCAGCATTTT. The encoded protein is CASSPGQGLGQPQHF.

The chain uses TRBV4-3 and TRBJ2-7; D might be TRBD2 (6 bases). Germline V CDR1 and CDR2: LGHNA, YSLEER. The CDR3 extends over 14 amino acids. The V and J ends lost 0 bases and 3 bases respectively, with 9 bases between them. The CDR3 sequence is CASSQEPGSYEQYF. As DNA, the CDR3 is TGCGCCAGCAGCCAAGAACCCGGGAGCTACGAGCAGTACTTC.

The chain couples TRBV12-2 to TRBJ2-1; the DNA was not used to check the table's D call, TRBD2. TRBV12-2 is annotated as a pseudogene. The CDR3 is 15 amino acids. CDR3: CASRLGLACGGEQFF. Written as DNA, the CDR3 is TGTGCAAGTCGCTTAGGACTAGCATGTGGTGGTGAGCAGTTCTTC.